The 21 T cell receptor beta chains below all came from one sample that was sequenced in a study of T cell changes during pregnancy in multiple sclerosis (dated by TCRdb to between 2019 and 2020). Receptor libraries were prepared by the immunoSEQ multiplex PCR assay. TCRdb mirrors the immuneACCESS table, restricted to in-frame sequences. Some clones are absent from its copies; in checked studies, under half trace to an unresolved V gene, and the reason for the others is unknown. The sample table lists approximately 80,000 clones, 85% to 95% of them with a count of one. The ten largest make up around 0.75% of the sample. The source material was peripheral blood, sampled in the second trimester of pregnancy. These receptors originate from a female donor in good health, enrolled as a control in a pregnancy study.

The chain has TRBV25-1 and TRBJ1-4, with 8 positions matching TRBD1. Germline V lookup: CDR1 MGHDK, CDR2 SYGVNS. The V segment lost 2 bases and the J segment 8 bases; nucleotides outside the gene matches: 4. The CDR3 runs to 14 residues. CDR3 amino acids: CASSEHRGTEKLFF. The CDR3 bases are TGTGCCAGCAGTGAACACAGGGGGACCGAAAAACTGTTTTTT.

The chain uses TRBV4-1 and TRBJ2-5; a possible D gene is TRBD1 (6 bases). Germline V gene lookup returns CDR1 MGHRA and CDR2 YSYEKL. V shed 4 bases and J shed 5 bases, with 20 bases lying between them. CDR3 size: 16 residues. The CDR3 reads CASSRPARQAGETQYF. The CDR3 coding sequence is TGCGCCAGCAGCCGGCCCGCGCGACAGGCAGGGGAGACCCAGTACTTC.

CDR3: CASSQDRVAEAFF. CDR3 coding DNA: TGCGCCAGCAGCCAGGACAGGGTTGCTGAAGCTTTCTTT. This chain joins TRBV5-1 and TRBJ1-1; TRBD1 aligns across 8 bases. Looked up from germline, CDR1 is SGHRS and CDR2 is YFSETQ. The ends lost 4 bases at V and 6 bases at J; junction bases unmatched: 5. The CDR3 is made up of 13 amino acids.

The chain has TRBV7-6 and TRBJ1-5; possible D gene TRBD1, 6 bases. The CDR3 spans 18 residues. Looked up from germline, CDR1 is SGHVS and CDR2 is FNYEAQ. V lost 5 bases to trimming and J lost 2 bases, with 22 bases between them. CDR3 sequence: CASSPEGDLNQGNQPQHF. In DNA, the CDR3 is TGTGCCAGCAGCCCAGAGGGGGATCTTAACCAGGGCAATCAGCCCCAGCATTTT.

This rearrangement joins TRBV7-9 to TRBJ1-5; perhaps TRBD1 as D (5 bases). Germline V CDR1 and CDR2: SEHNR, FQNEAQ (reference sequence). V was shortened by 4 bases and J by 5 bases, with 18 bases between the two germline ends. The CDR3 is 16 residues long. Here the CDR3 DNA reads TGTGCCAGCAGCTGGGGGGGACCGAGCTTAGATCAGCCCCAGCATTTT. It encodes CASSWGGPSLDQPQHF. The full variable domain, completed using reference TRBV7-9 and TRBJ1-5, is DTGVSQNPRHKITKRGQNVTFRCDPISEHNRLYWYRQTLGQGPEFLTYFQNEAQLEKSRLLSDRFSAERPKGSFSTLEIQRTEQGDSAMYLCASSWGGPSLDQPQHFGDGTRLSIL.

The chain recombines TRBV4-3 with TRBJ2-3; 10 nucleotides match TRBD2. V lost 0 bases, J lost 5 bases, and 8 bases stayed unmatched. CDR1 and CDR2 (germline): LGHNA, YSLEER. The CDR3 has 17 amino acids. The CDR3 DNA follows: TGCGCCAGCAGCCAAGAACTCCTAGCGGGGGCCGGAGATACGCAGTATTTT. Encoded protein: CASSQELLAGAGDTQYF.

This chain connects TRBV7-9 to TRBJ2-2; 9 bases are shared with TRBD2. J gave up 6 bases and V 6 bases, and 8 bases lay outside the gene matches. The CDR3 covers 15 residues. Germline V gives CDR1 SEHNR, CDR2 FQNEAQ (reference sequence). CDR3 sequence: CASRLLAGGAGELFF. In DNA, the CDR3 is TGTGCCAGCAGGCTTCTCGCGGGGGGGGCCGGGGAGCTGTTTTTT.

The genes are TRBV5-1 and TRBJ1-1; D gene unclear. The germline CDR1 and CDR2 sequences are SGHRS and YFSETQ. Trimming shortened V by 1 base and J by 1 base, and 11 bases separated the two germline ends. The CDR3 is 15 residues long. The CDR3 region has the DNA TGCGCCAGCAGCTTGAGAGGCGGCAGGAACACTGAAGCTTTCTTT. Translation: CASSLRGGRNTEAFF.

The V and J genes are TRBV30 and TRBJ1-2; D unclear. Germline values: CDR1 GTSNPN, CDR2 SVGIG (reference sequence). The CDR3 runs 12 residues. V shed 1 base and J shed 4 bases, with 7 bases lying between them. The DNA for the CDR3 is TGTGCCTGGAGTGACAGTGGCTATGGCTACACCTTC. This sequence encodes CAWSDSGYGYTF.

V is TRBV30 and J is TRBJ2-7; no clear D gene. From germline, CDR1 is GTSNPN and CDR2 SVGIG (reference sequence). The V gene lost 3 bases and the J gene lost 4 bases, with 16 bases spanning the gap. This CDR3 spans 14 amino acids. CDR3 sequence: CAWSPITVSYEQYF. The CDR3 nucleotides are TGTGCCTGGAGCCCCATTACCGTGAGTTACGAGCAGTACTTC.

The CDR3 DNA is TGTGCCAGCAGCTTAGAATCAGGGGGTAGGTACGAGCAGTACTTC. This encodes CASSLESGGRYEQYF. The V and J genes are TRBV11-3 and TRBJ2-7; the match to TRBD1 covers 7 bases. This CDR3 spans 15 amino acids. CDR1 is SGHNT and CDR2 is YENEEA in the germline V gene. After removal of 0 bases from V and 4 bases from J, the junction contained 6 bases not matched to a gene.

The chain recombines TRBV4-3 with TRBJ1-3, with unresolved D. Germline V CDR1 and CDR2: LGHNA, YSLEER. Trimming removed 0 bases from V and 3 bases from J, with 9 bases in between. The CDR3 sequence is 15 residues long. CDR3 coding DNA: TGCGCCAGCAGCCAAGATCTGGCAGGTGGAAACACCATATATTTT. Translated, it gives CASSQDLAGGNTIYF.

The V and J genes are TRBV30 and TRBJ1-2, with 8 bases identical to TRBD1. CDR1 and CDR2 (germline): GTSNPN, SVGIG (reference sequence). V gave up 4 bases and J gave up 3 bases; unmatched junction bases: 7. The CDR3 contains 14 residues. CDR3 sequence (DNA): TGTGCCTGGAAACTCCAGACAGGGGACTATGGCTACACCTTC. This sequence encodes CAWKLQTGDYGYTF.

The chain recombines TRBV21-1 with TRBJ2-7; no DNA check was done on the table's D call, TRBD1. TRBV21-1 is tagged as a pseudogene. This CDR3 region has 15 residues. The CDR3 sequence: CASNPGQDSCYEQYF. CDR3 nucleotides: TGTGCCAGCAACCCGGGACAGGACAGCTGCTACGAGCAGTACTTC.

The table lists this clone with a count of one. The gene calls are TRBV6-5 and TRBJ1-2; 8 bases fit TRBD1. The germline V gene has CDR1 MNHEY and CDR2 SVGAGI. V was clipped by 6 bases and J by 7 bases; unmatched bases: 7. The CDR3 has 13 residues. For the CDR3, the DNA is TGTGCCAGCAGCTTGACAGGGGTCGGTGGCTACACCTTC. Amino acids: CASSLTGVGGYTF.

This chain uses TRBV27 with TRBJ2-2; 8 bases are shared with TRBD1. CDR1 and CDR2 from the germline V gene are MNHEY and SMNVEV (reference sequence). The CDR3 is made up of 16 amino acids. The trim removed 7 bases at V and 2 bases at J, leaving 9 bases unmatched. CDR3: CASTAGTGLNTGELFF. DNA of the CDR3: TGTGCCAGCACCGCGGGGACAGGACTAAACACCGGGGAGCTGTTTTTT.

J is TRBJ2-7 and V is TRBV20-1; 7 bases agree with TRBD1. The CDR3 has 11 amino acids. The ends lost 3 bases at V and 6 bases at J; junction bases unmatched: 2. Germline V gene sequence: CDR1 DFQATT, CDR2 SNEGSKA (reference sequence). CDR3 amino acids: CSARNRGEQYF. The CDR3 coding sequence is TGCAGTGCTAGGAACAGGGGCGAGCAGTACTTC.

The chain joins TRBV15 to TRBJ1-4, with D possibly matching TRBD1 (6 bases). Trimming shortened V by 0 bases and J by 4 bases, and 18 bases separated the two germline ends. Germline V gene data show CDR1 as LNHNV and CDR2 as YYDKDF (reference sequence). The CDR3 length is 18 residues. The DNA for the CDR3 is TGTGCCACCAGCAGAGATGAAGTCGGACAGCCATTTAATGAAAAACTGTTTTTT. Protein: CATSRDEVGQPFNEKLFF. Full variable domain (remainder filled in from reference TRBV15 and TRBJ1-4): DAMVIQNPRYQVTQFGKPVTLSCSQTLNHNVMYWYQQKSSQAPKLLFHYYDKDFNNEADTPDNFQSRRPNTSFCFLDIRSPGLGDTAMYLCATSRDEVGQPFNEKLFFGSGTQLSVL.

Points on this clone: Germline is not matched at one junction end, which may reflect a read error. V is TRBV5-4 and J is TRBJ2-4; 13 nucleotides match TRBD2. The V gene's germline CDR1 is SGHNT and CDR2 YYREEE (reference sequence). The CDR3 spans 14 residues. The CDR3, as DNA: TGTGCCAGCAGCACCGGACTAGCGGGGGACCTCCAGGACTTC. It codes for CASSTGLAGDLQDF. The whole variable domain, remainder taken from reference TRBV5-4 and TRBJ2-4, is ETGVTQSPTHLIKTRGQQVTLRCSSQSGHNTVSWYQQALGQGPQFIFQYYREEENGRGNFPPRFSGLQFPNYSSELNVNALELDDSALYLCASSTGLAGDLQDFGAGTRLSVL.

V and J are TRBV6-1 and TRBJ1-5; D perhaps matches TRBD1 (5 bases). The CDR3 loop spans 14 amino acids. Between the trimmed V and J ends, which lost 4 bases and 3 bases, there was a span of 10 bases. Germline-derived CDR1 and CDR2 are MNHNS and SASEGT. CDR3 sequence (DNA): TGTGCCAGCAGTGGGGGCAGGAACAATCAGCCCCAGCATTTT. It yields the protein CASSGGRNNQPQHF.

This clone has a single count. The rearrangement joins TRBV7-9 to TRBJ2-5, with 11 bases that match TRBD2. This CDR3 has 15 amino acids. Trimming cost V 6 bases and J 5 bases; bases outside gene matches: 8. The germline V gene encodes CDR1 SEHNR and CDR2 FQNEAQ (reference sequence). In DNA, the CDR3 is TGTGCCAGCAGAATAGCGGGGGGGCCCCTCGAGACCCAGTACTTC. Translating it yields CASRIAGGPLETQYF.